These 27 T cell receptor beta chains were all obtained from the same sample, sequenced in a study of shared T cell receptors in the human thymus. Clones were sequenced by immunoSEQ multiplex PCR, and TCRdb holds only the in-frame ones, with some missing. The sample has hundreds of thousands of clones, roughly 88% seen once. The sample was also linked to a second study, of human thymus T cells.

The sample consisted of thymocytes. Receptors were obtained from a girl in the first two years of life with a congenital heart defect.

This chain connects TRBV21-1 to TRBJ1-1. TRBV21-1 is termed a pseudogene. CDR3 size: 17 residues. The CDR3 loop reads CASSELSDRGLFREAFF. The CDR3 nucleotides read TGTGCCAGCAGCGAACTTTCCGATCGGGGACTTTTCCGTGAAGCTTTCTTT.

The chain links TRBV7-8 to TRBJ1-2; no clear D. V was shortened by 4 bases and J by 4 bases, with 10 bases between the two germline ends. This CDR3 spans 13 amino acids. CDR1 and CDR2 from the germline V gene are SGHVS and FQNEAQ. The CDR3 region is CASSYGILYGYTF. CDR3 sequence (DNA): TGTGCCAGCAGCTACGGGATTCTCTATGGCTACACCTTC.

For the CDR3, the DNA is TGTGCTAGTGGTTTGGTACTACGGGACAGCCTAATAACCCTCACCTACGAGCAGTACTTC. Encoded protein: CASGLVLRDSLITLTYEQYF. V usage is TRBV12-5 and J usage is TRBJ2-7; 7 bases are shared with TRBD1. The CDR3 covers 20 residues. Germline V lookup: CDR1 LGHNT, CDR2 FRNRAP. After removal of 0 bases from V and 2 bases from J, the junction contained 19 bases not matched to a gene.

The chain carries TRBV7-2 and TRBJ2-3, with TRBD2 matching over 9 bases. V lost 3 bases to trimming and J lost 0 bases; unmatched junction nucleotides: 4. This CDR3 contains 16 residues. CDR1 and CDR2 (germline): SGHTA, FQGNSA. The chain's CDR3 is CASSLTSGDSTDTQYF. Written as DNA, the CDR3 is TGTGCCAGCAGCTTGACTAGCGGAGATAGCACAGATACGCAGTATTTT.

For the CDR3, the DNA is TGTGCCAGCAGCGTAGGAGGGGACCCGGGGGGCGCCCCCTACGAGCAGTACTTC. Encoded protein: CASSVGGDPGGAPYEQYF. The V and J genes are TRBV9 and TRBJ2-7, with D tentatively TRBD2 (7 bases). V shed 0 bases and J shed 2 bases, with 21 bases lying between them. The V gene's germline CDR1 is SGDLS and CDR2 YYNGEE. This CDR3 is 18 amino acids long.

The J gene is TRBJ2-5, the V gene TRBV28, with a possible D match to TRBD1 (6 bases). From germline, CDR1 is MDHEN and CDR2 SYDVKM. CDR3 length: 17 amino acids. V lost 8 bases, J lost 3 bases, and 25 bases lay in between. CDR3 nucleotides: TGTGCCAGCGGTAGACAGGATCAAGGTCCCATGAAAGAGACCCAGTACTTC. This encodes CASGRQDQGPMKETQYF.

The sample holds one count of this clone. V usage is TRBV12-5 and J usage is TRBJ1-1, with D uncertain. Germline V gene data show CDR1 as LGHNT and CDR2 as FRNRAP. The CDR3 is made up of 14 amino acids. Between the trimmed V and J ends, which lost 3 bases and 6 bases, there was a span of 14 bases. In nucleotides, the CDR3 is TGTGCTAGTGGTTTCGGCAATAGAGGGTCTGAAGCTTTCTTT. Translated, it gives CASGFGNRGSEAFF.

The rearrangement uses TRBV13 and TRBJ2-7, with a tentative D call TRBD1 (6 bases). V was clipped by 10 bases and J by 1 base, with 17 bases between them. The germline V gene encodes CDR1 PRHDT and CDR2 FYEKMQ (reference sequence). The CDR3 spans 14 residues. The CDR3 is CATKPGGGSYEQYF. CDR3 DNA sequence: TGTGCCACCAAACCTGGGGGCGGGTCCTACGAGCAGTACTTC.

This chain joins TRBV10-3 and TRBJ1-6; D is ambiguous. V shed 1 base and J shed 7 bases, with 8 bases lying between them. Germline lookup yields CDR1 ENHRY and CDR2 SYGVKD. The CDR3 runs 14 residues. The CDR3 DNA sequence: TGTGCCATCAGTGAGTGGCCAGTGAATTCACCCCTCCACTTT. Its protein product is CAISEWPVNSPLHF.

This chain joins TRBV10-2 and TRBJ2-3, with 8 nucleotides matching TRBD2. Trimming took 1 base from V and 6 from J; bases not matched to a gene: 6. The CDR3 sequence is 15 residues long. Germline CDR1 and CDR2: WSHSY and SAAADI. The CDR3 protein is CASSEFPSGFDTQYF. The DNA for the CDR3 is TGCGCCAGCAGTGAGTTCCCTAGCGGGTTCGATACGCAGTATTTT.

This clone has just a few counts. The J gene is TRBJ1-1, the V gene TRBV6-5; 8 bases are shared with TRBD1. Germline CDR1 MNHEY, CDR2 SVGAGI. Losses at the gene ends were 6 bases for V and 3 bases for J; bases not matched to a gene: 3. The CDR3 loop spans 13 amino acids. CDR3 region: CASRQGGDTEAFF. CDR3 bases: TGTGCCAGCAGACAGGGGGGGGACACTGAAGCTTTCTTT.

V and J are TRBV4-3 and TRBJ1-1; the D is unclear. Trimming stripped 0 bases from V and 2 bases from J, with 13 bases between. The CDR3 sequence is 16 residues long. Germline CDR1 is LGHNA and CDR2 is YSLEER. CDR3 nucleotides: TGCGCCAGCAGCCAAGATTGCGACAAGCCTAACACTGAAGCTTTCTTT. Its translation: CASSQDCDKPNTEAFF.

The rearrangement joins TRBV18 to TRBJ1-2; no reliable D call. The CDR3 runs 11 residues. Germline CDR1 is KGHSH and CDR2 is LQKENI. Trimming took 8 bases from V and 8 from J, leaving 12 bases between them. The CDR3 DNA reads as TGTGCCAGCACCACCGGGAGCGGCTACACCTTC. Protein: CASTTGSGYTF. The full variable domain, its missing parts supplied by reference TRBV18 and TRBJ1-2, is NAGVMQNPRHLVRRRGQEARLRCSPMKGHSHVYWYRQLPEEGLKFMVYLQKENIIDESGMPKERFSAEFPKEGPSILRIQQVVRGDSAAYFCASTTGSGYTFGSGTRLTVV.

V is TRBV28 and J is TRBJ2-2; possible D gene TRBD2, 5 bases. The CDR3 extends over 14 amino acids. Germline V CDR1 and CDR2: MDHEN, SYDVKM. V was cut by 6 bases and J by 6 bases, with 14 bases left in between. CDR3 nucleotides: TGTGCCAGCAGGAGAGGGCCAGTAGCCGGGGAGCTGTTTTTT. Translation gives CASRRGPVAGELFF.

The CDR3 spells CASSLRPTGGRADTQYF. CDR3 DNA: TGTGCCAGCAGCTTAAGGCCGACAGGGGGTCGTGCAGATACGCAGTATTTT. This chain connects TRBV7-3 to TRBJ2-3; TRBD1 aligns across 9 bases. CDR1 and CDR2 from the germline V gene are SGHTA and FQGTGA. The CDR3 consists of 17 residues. The junction had 9 bases not matched to a gene; V was cut back by 1 base and J by 4 bases.

The chain is built from TRBV19 and TRBJ2-7, with TRBD1 identical over 7 bases. Germline CDR1 and CDR2: LNHDA and SQIVND (reference sequence). With 6 bases clipped from V and 8 bases from J, the junction kept 22 bases outside the gene matches. There are 17 residues in the CDR3. DNA of the CDR3: TGTGCCAGTAGCCCAGTCGGGTTCGGGACAGTACCTCTCAAGCAGTACTTC. Its protein is CASSPVGFGTVPLKQYF.

The V call is TRBV6-5, the J call TRBJ1-5; tentatively, D is TRBD1 (6 bases). The germline gives CDR1 MNHEY, CDR2 SVGAGI. V was shortened by 6 bases and J by 2 bases, with 8 bases between the two germline ends. This CDR3 is built from 13 residues. The CDR3 DNA reads as TGTGCCAGCAGGCGGGGGCGCAATCAGCCCCAGCATTTT. Encoded protein: CASRRGRNQPQHF.

The chain carries TRBV25-1 and TRBJ1-6; D is undetermined. Between the trimmed V and J ends, which lost 4 bases and 5 bases, there was a span of 6 bases. The CDR3 loop spans 13 amino acids. In germline, CDR1 is MGHDK, CDR2 SYGVNS. The CDR3 DNA follows: TGTGCCAGCAGTGCCCCCGATAATTCACCCCTCCACTTT. Residues: CASSAPDNSPLHF.

A single count supports this clone. The rearrangement links TRBV5-1 to TRBJ1-2; weak D call: TRBD1 (6 bases). Trimming took 2 bases from V and 1 from J, leaving 18 bases between them. The CDR3 is made up of 17 amino acids. The germline V gene encodes CDR1 SGHRS and CDR2 YFSETQ. The DNA of the CDR3 is TGCGCCAGCAGCTTAAATTCAGGGGTCGGCCTTAACTATGGCTACACCTTC. It specifies CASSLNSGVGLNYGYTF. Drawing the rest from reference TRBV5-1 and TRBJ1-2, the complete variable domain is KAGVTQTPRYLIKTRGQQVTLSCSPISGHRSVSWYQQTPGQGLQFLFEYFSETQRNKGNFPGRFSGRQFSNSRSEMNVSTLELGDSALYLCASSLNSGVGLNYGYTFGSGTRLTVV.

The chain couples TRBV4-1 to TRBJ1-1; D is unclear. V lost 4 bases to trimming and J lost 1 base, with 34 bases between them. This CDR3 has 22 residues. The germline V gene encodes CDR1 MGHRA and CDR2 YSYEKL. CDR3 residues: CASSRSKQRLAWLFRGNTEAFF. The CDR3, as DNA: TGCGCCAGCAGCCGGAGCAAACAGCGTTTAGCCTGGTTGTTTCGGGGGAACACTGAAGCTTTCTTT.

The chain uses TRBV6-1 and TRBJ2-2, with 7 bases fitting TRBD2. The length of the CDR3 is 15 residues. CDR1 MNHNS and CDR2 SASEGT come from the germline V gene. J lost 5 bases, V lost 1 base, and 4 bases had no gene match. The CDR3 reads CASSEGTRETGELFF. In nucleotides, the CDR3 is TGTGCCAGCAGTGAAGGGACTAGGGAGACCGGGGAGCTGTTTTTT.

V usage is TRBV5-1 and J usage is TRBJ2-7; 8 bases are a match to TRBD1. This CDR3 contains 13 residues. Germline trimming cut 4 bases from V and 3 bases from J; bases unmatched to any gene: 3. Looked up from germline, CDR1 is SGHRS and CDR2 is YFSETQ. The chain's CDR3 is CASSRTGNYEQYF. CDR3 bases: TGCGCCAGCAGCCGGACAGGGAACTACGAGCAGTACTTC.

CDR3 nucleotide sequence: TGTGCCAGCAGTCCCTGGGGACAGGGATGTTATGGCTACACCTTC. This encodes CASSPWGQGCYGYTF. V gene TRBV6-5 combines with J gene TRBJ1-2, with 9 bases identical to TRBD1. The CDR3 spans 15 residues. Germline lookup yields CDR1 MNHEY and CDR2 SVGAGI. The J segment lost 5 bases and the V segment lost 5 bases, leaving 9 bases of the junction unmatched.

V and J are TRBV7-9 and TRBJ1-3; TRBD1 matches at 7 bases. The length of the CDR3 is 17 residues. CDR1 and CDR2 (germline): SEHNR, FQNEAQ (reference sequence). After removal of 8 bases from V and 0 bases from J, the junction contained 13 bases not matched to a gene. The CDR3 region is CASLGTGVLPSGNTIYF. As DNA, the CDR3 is TGTGCCAGCCTCGGCACAGGGGTCTTACCCTCTGGAAACACCATATATTTT.

The chain uses TRBV5-4 and TRBJ2-7; possible D gene TRBD1, 6 bases. The CDR3 loop spans 15 amino acids. Looked up from germline, CDR1 is SGHNT and CDR2 is YYREEE (reference sequence). V was cut by 3 bases and J by 0 bases, with 13 bases left in between. The CDR3 loop reads CASSSGTTSSYEQYF. In DNA, the CDR3 is TGTGCCAGCAGCTCCGGGACAACAAGCTCCTACGAGCAGTACTTC.

The V call is TRBV19, the J call TRBJ1-1, with a tentative D call TRBD1 (6 bases). The length of the CDR3 is 13 residues. Between the trimmed V and J ends, which lost 9 bases and 1 base, there was a span of 12 bases. The germline gives CDR1 LNHDA, CDR2 SQIVND (reference sequence). The CDR3 bases are TGTGCCAGCGCCGACAGGTGGAACACTGAAGCTTTCTTT. Protein: CASADRWNTEAFF.

This chain links TRBV10-3 with TRBJ2-7, with 8 nucleotides matching TRBD1. V was clipped by 10 bases and J by 5 bases; unmatched bases: 13. CDR3 length equals 14 residues. Germline loops: CDR1 ENHRY, CDR2 SYGVKD. The CDR3 here is CATNRQGRGDEQYF. Written as DNA, the CDR3 is TGTGCCACCAACCGACAGGGGCGTGGGGACGAGCAGTACTTC.